This T cell receptor (beta chain) stems from a study of blood T cell repertoires in COVID-19. Study-level information: Specimens from acute and convalescent COVID-19 originated in the United States, Italy and Spain. The analysed material was cDNA or gDNA that came from T cells, B-cell-depleted T cells, or PBMCs.

Sequenced by immunoSEQ multiplex PCR; TCRdb stores in-frame clones only, minus some. This table holds about 150,000 clones, about four fifths found once. The trim removed 0 bases at V and 2 bases at J, leaving 3 bases unmatched. The CDR3 has 15 residues. Germline V gene data show CDR1 as WNHNN and CDR2 as SYGVQD (reference sequence). During active infection, Seattle patients enrolled and were then monitored through disease. This chain uses TRBV10-1 with TRBJ2-7, with TRBD2 matching 8 bases. The sample consisted of peripheral blood. This clonotype originated in a woman aged 80 or older with COVID-19, enrolled during active disease. The CDR3: CASSESLAGPYEQYF. CDR3 sequence (DNA): TGCGCCAGCAGTGAGTCTCTAGCGGGCCCCTACGAGCAGTACTTC.